The clone carrying this T cell receptor (beta chain) has only a few counts. The sample comes from a study of blood T cell repertoires in COVID-19. Sequencing was performed with immunoSEQ multiplex PCR; in TCRdb, only in-frame clones are kept and a portion is missing. The profile covers over 70,000 clones, with approximately 76% appearing a single time and 15% to 20% taken by the ten largest. The J segment lost 5 bases and the V segment lost 5 bases, leaving 11 bases of the junction unmatched. The germline CDR1 and CDR2 sequences are MNHEY and SMNVEV (reference sequence). The CDR3 runs 15 residues. The TCR sequence derives from a man between 65 and 79 years old with active or convalescent COVID-19. The chain has TRBV27 and TRBJ1-2; 7 nucleotides line up with TRBD1. Input material: peripheral blood. The CDR3 DNA follows: TGTGCCAGCAGTACGTCAGGGGGACGATCTTATGGCTACACCTTC. It yields the protein CASSTSGGRSYGYTF.